One sample yielded the 13 T cell receptor beta chains listed below, sequenced in a study of blood T cell repertoires in COVID-19. Repertoires were generated with immunoSEQ multiplex PCR, while TCRdb's copy carries only in-frame clones and drops some. The sample yields more than 100,000 clones, 82% seen once. The source material was peripheral blood. The receptor set was obtained from a woman between 65 and 79 years old with acute or convalescent COVID-19.

The rearrangement uses TRBV7-2 and TRBJ2-7; the match to TRBD2 covers 11 bases. V shed 5 bases and J 7 bases; nucleotides not matched to a gene: 19. From germline, CDR1 is SGHTA and CDR2 FQGNSA. CDR3 length equals 18 residues. CDR3 in DNA: TGTGCCAGCAGCAACCTGGGACTAGCGGTTGCCCCCCCACGGGAGCAGTACTTC. Its protein product is CASSNLGLAVAPPREQYF.

This chain connects TRBV5-5 to TRBJ2-7; 7 bases match TRBD1. With 1 base clipped from V and 6 bases from J, the junction kept 4 bases outside the gene matches. From germline, CDR1 is SGHKS and CDR2 YYEKEE (reference sequence). The CDR3 is 13 amino acids. The CDR3 is CASSLPGTAEQYF. DNA of the CDR3: TGTGCCAGCAGCTTGCCCGGGACAGCCGAGCAGTACTTC.

This clone was seen just once. This chain uses TRBV11-2 with TRBJ2-3; 12 bases align to TRBD2. The CDR3 is 15 residues long. J lost 4 bases, V lost 5 bases, and 4 bases had no gene match. Germline CDR1 is SGHAT and CDR2 is FQNNGV. The CDR3 DNA reads TGTGCCAGCAGCCCGGGACTAGCGGGCTCAGATACGCAGTATTTT. As protein: CASSPGLAGSDTQYF.

This clone was counted a single time. V usage is TRBV6-6 and J usage is TRBJ1-1; D is unresolved. V gave up 7 bases and J gave up 0 bases, with 12 bases separating them. Germline V lookup: CDR1 MNHNY, CDR2 SVGAGI (reference sequence). The CDR3 is made up of 14 amino acids. The CDR3 loop is CASITSGMNTEAFF. CDR3 DNA sequence: TGTGCCAGCATAACGTCGGGTATGAACACTGAAGCTTTCTTT.

The V and J genes are TRBV2 and TRBJ1-2; D ambiguous. V was pared by 0 bases and J by 3 bases, with 11 bases between. The CDR3 runs to 15 residues. Germline V gene data show CDR1 as SNHLY and CDR2 as FYNNEI. The CDR3 DNA reads as TGTGCCAGCAGTGAAGCTCACGGGGTCTACTATGGCTACACCTTC. Residues: CASSEAHGVYYGYTF.

This chain connects TRBV5-8 to TRBJ1-5; 9 nucleotides match TRBD1. From germline, CDR1 is SGHTS and CDR2 YDEGEE. J lost 6 bases, V lost 4 bases, and 11 bases had no gene match. The CDR3 sequence is 16 residues long. CDR3 DNA: TGTGCCAGCAGCCCCTACAGGACAGGGGATCCTCAGCCCCAGCATTTT. It specifies CASSPYRTGDPQPQHF.

This clone was seen only a few times. The chain recombines TRBV4-1 with TRBJ1-1, with a possible D match to TRBD1 (5 bases). V gave up 0 bases and J gave up 0 bases, with 11 bases separating them. Germline V gives CDR1 MGHRA, CDR2 YSYEKL. The CDR3 runs 16 residues. DNA for the CDR3: TGCGCCAGCAGCCAAGAATCTTTCAGGGTGAACACTGAAGCTTTCTTT. Translation gives CASSQESFRVNTEAFF.

V usage is TRBV5-1 and J usage is TRBJ1-5, with 7 bases matching TRBD1. The CDR3 extends over 15 amino acids. Per germline, CDR1 SGHRS and CDR2 YFSETQ. V was clipped by 1 base and J by 4 bases; unmatched bases: 5. This CDR3 reads CASSLWTGENQPQHF. The DNA of the CDR3 is TGCGCCAGCAGCTTGTGGACAGGTGAGAATCAGCCCCAGCATTTT.

The V gene is TRBV7-2, the J gene TRBJ2-5, with 8 bases matching TRBD1. The CDR3 is 15 amino acids. Germline lookup yields CDR1 SGHTA and CDR2 FQGNSA. With V trimmed by 5 bases and J by 5 bases, 10 bases remained unmatched. CDR3 nucleotides: TGTGCCAGCAGCGCAAGGACAGGGCAAAGGGAGACCCAGTACTTC. Protein product: CASSARTGQRETQYF.

In this sample, this clone turned up once. This chain connects TRBV19 to TRBJ1-2; D remains ambiguous. The CDR3 extends over 12 amino acids. The germline CDR1 and CDR2 sequences are LNHDA and SQIVND (reference sequence). Trimming cost V 4 bases and J 14 bases, with 17 bases left between them. CDR3 loop: CASSTPGGSETF. CDR3 nucleotides: TGTGCCAGTAGTACCCCCGGCGGCTCGGAAACCTTC. Drawing the rest from reference TRBV19 and TRBJ1-2, the complete variable domain is DGGITQSPKYLFRKEGQNVTLSCEQNLNHDAMYWYRQDPGQGLRLIYYSQIVNDFQKGDIAEGYSVSREKKESFPLTVTSAQKNPTAFYLCASSTPGGSETFGSGTRLTVV.

This clone was seen once. V and J are TRBV11-2 and TRBJ1-1; the D gene is possibly TRBD1 (6 bases). V shed 4 bases and J shed 7 bases, with 16 bases lying between them. CDR1 is SGHAT and CDR2 is FQNNGV in the germline V gene. This CDR3 is 14 amino acids long. The CDR3, as DNA: TGTGCCAGCAGCTCCTTAGGGGGGGTCCTTGAAGCTTTCTTT. As protein: CASSSLGGVLEAFF.

The sample holds a few counts of this clone. The rearrangement joins TRBV6-5 to TRBJ2-3; TRBD1 aligns across 7 bases. Germline trimming cut 2 bases from V and 4 bases from J; bases unmatched to any gene: 3. The CDR3 totals 14 residues. Germline CDR1 and CDR2: MNHEY and SVGAGI. Here the CDR3 DNA reads TGTGCCAGCAGTTACGACAGGGTTCCAGATACGCAGTATTTT. Its protein is CASSYDRVPDTQYF.

This clone was recorded only once. CDR3: CASSLDRLETQYF. The CDR3 DNA is TGTGCCAGCAGTCTAGATCGCTTGGAGACCCAGTACTTC. The chain uses TRBV2 and TRBJ2-5; D is uncertain. V was pared by 5 bases and J by 5 bases, with 12 bases between. CDR1 is SNHLY, CDR2 FYNNEI, per germline. This CDR3 spans 13 amino acids.